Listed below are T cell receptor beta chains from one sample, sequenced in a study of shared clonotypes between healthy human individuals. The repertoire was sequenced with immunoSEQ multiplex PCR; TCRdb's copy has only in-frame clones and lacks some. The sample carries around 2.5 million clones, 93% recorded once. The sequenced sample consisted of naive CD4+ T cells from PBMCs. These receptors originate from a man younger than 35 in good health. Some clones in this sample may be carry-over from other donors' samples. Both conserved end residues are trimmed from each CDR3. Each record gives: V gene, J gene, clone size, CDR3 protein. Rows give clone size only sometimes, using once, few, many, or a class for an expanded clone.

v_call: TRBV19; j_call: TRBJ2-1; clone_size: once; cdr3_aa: ASQGLAGAEEQF
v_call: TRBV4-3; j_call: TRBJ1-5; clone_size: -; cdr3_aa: ASSQDAFRASGYQPQH
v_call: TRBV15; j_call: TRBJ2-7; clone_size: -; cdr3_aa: ATSRGTSGTYEQY
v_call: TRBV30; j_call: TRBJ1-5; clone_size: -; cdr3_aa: AWSLGGGQPQH
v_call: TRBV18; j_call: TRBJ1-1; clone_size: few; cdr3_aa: ASSPPGNTEAF
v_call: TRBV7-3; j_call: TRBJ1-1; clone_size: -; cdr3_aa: ASSLVGPNTEAF
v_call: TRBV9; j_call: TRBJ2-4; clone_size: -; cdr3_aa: ASSAGSRDIQY
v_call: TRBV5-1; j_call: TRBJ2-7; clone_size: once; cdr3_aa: ASSSTGTNYEQY
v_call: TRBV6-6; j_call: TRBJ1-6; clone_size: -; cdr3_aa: ASSTDSSLPLH
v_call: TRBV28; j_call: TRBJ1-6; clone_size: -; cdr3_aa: ASRDISNSPLH
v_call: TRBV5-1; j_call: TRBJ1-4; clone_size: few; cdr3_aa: ASSYGTTNEKLF
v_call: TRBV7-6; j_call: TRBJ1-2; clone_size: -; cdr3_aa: ASSLPGGVNNT
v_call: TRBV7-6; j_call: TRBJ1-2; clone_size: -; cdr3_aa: ASSLGQTGLSGYT
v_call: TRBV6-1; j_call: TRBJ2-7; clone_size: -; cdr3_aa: ASSSRHSGSYEQY
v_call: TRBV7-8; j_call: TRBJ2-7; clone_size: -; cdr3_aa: ASSLGFRRGGSEQY
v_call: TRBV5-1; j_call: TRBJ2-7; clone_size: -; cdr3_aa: ASSPGQGDREQY
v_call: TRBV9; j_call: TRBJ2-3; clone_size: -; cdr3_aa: ASSRRADTDTQY
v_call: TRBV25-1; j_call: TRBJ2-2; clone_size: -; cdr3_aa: ASSRGGAHTGELF
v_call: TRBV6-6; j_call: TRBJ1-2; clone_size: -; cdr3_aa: ASSWTGNYGYT
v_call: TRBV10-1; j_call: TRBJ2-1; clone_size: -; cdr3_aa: ASRRSGRPMLNEQF
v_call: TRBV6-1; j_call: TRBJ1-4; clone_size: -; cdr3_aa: ASRRAPNEKLF